This entry features one T cell receptor beta chain sequence. This clonotype was seen more than once but under ten times. It lacks a known antigen. One base away there is no much larger clone; base qualities are not given. The data belong to a study of T cells after yellow fever vaccination (dated by TCRdb to between 2018 and 2020). Background for the entire study: Libraries from fractions with low cell numbers were prepared with the SMART-Seq v4 Ultra Low Input RNA kit. To follow T-cell clones before and after both primary and booster YFV17D yellow fever vaccination, bulk TCR alpha and beta repertoires underwent longitudinal sequencing. The cohort comprised two healthy male donors, one aged 18 to 30 and one aged 30 to 40 years. Blood was collected at multiple timepoints before and after primary and secondary immunization, and bulk PBMC replicates and cell subsets were isolated.

The germline V end is reduced by 3 bases and the J end by 6 bases; junction bases left unmatched: 1. The CDR3 goes from the cysteine to the phenylalanine over 12 residues. This entry keeps only the CDR3 DNA: 36 bases, framed from base 1. CDR1 LGHNA and CDR2 YSLEER are derived from the germline V gene. The treatment or condition label of this sample denotes: live attenuated yellow fever vaccine strain. At every blood-draw timepoint, two biological replicates of bulk PBMCs were collected. PBMCs were isolated from peripheral blood using a standard Ficoll-Paque protocol. TriZol was used to extract RNA from bulk PBMCs, from CD4 and CD8 fractions, and from dextramer-positive and dextramer-negative fractions. TCR cDNA was made using 5'RACE template switching, a step that added a universal primer site and unique molecular identifiers. cDNA synthesis was primed from both the TCR alpha and TCR beta constant segments. Library amplification involved two PCR steps, and the second step added sample barcodes and sequencing adapters. Libraries were sequenced on Illumina HiSeq 2500 (2x100 bp) or NovaSeq (2x150 bp). Per the source publication's procedure: Demultiplexing of reads and collapsing into UMI consensus sequences were performed with MIGEC, and V(D)J alignment was carried out with MiXCR. Using edgeR on replicate PBMC samples, clonotypes were called vaccine-responding if FDR was below 0.01 and the log2 fold change was above 5 up to day 15. CD4 or CD8 identity was assigned to each bulk clonotype according to whether the clonotype was present at higher abundance in the sequenced CD4 repertoire or the sequenced CD8 repertoire. Using fastp trimming at Q25 and MiXCR clonotype assembly, TCRdb reanalyzed the public sequencing data and kept in-frame beta chains. Rows merge per CDR3 protein into single entries with the most common DNA and genes. The V and J calls come from TCRdb's annotation, not from the publication. Here the sample has approximately 550,000 distinct CDR3 sequences; about 19% occur a single time. 13% to 15% of the sample is held by the ten biggest clonotypes.

Study-wide findings and limitations: The secondary T-cell response was found to be weaker but faster than the primary response, with a peak reached on day 5 rather than on day 15. Because abundant contaminating clonotypes from the bulk population could be contained in FACS-sorted repertoires, computational filtering was required. Because only two donors were included in the study, the extent to which the findings can be generalized is limited. A small share of clonotypes occurred in both CD4 and CD8 compartments, likely arising from convergent recombination. After the booster, most of the clones that had expanded following primary vaccination were detected again (just under 97% of CD4 and around 90% of CD8), which suggests that memory was broadly maintained.

This clonotype was sampled from a man aged 25 to 40 who received the YFV17D yellow fever vaccine. This receptor chain uses TRBV4-3 and TRBJ2-7, with 8 central nucleotides matching TRBD1. The specimen was PBMCs, collected 15 days after the yellow fever booster vaccination. The nucleotide sequence reads TGCGCCAGCAGCCAGACAGGGGCCGAGCAGTACTTC. Translated, this is CASSQTGAEQYF.